This TCR beta chain was found in a study of T-cell reconstitution after alpha-beta-depleted transplantation in children (dated by TCRdb to about 2016). In the study overall: The study quantitatively tracked T-cell immune reconstitution after TCRalphabeta/CD19-depleted allogeneic hematopoietic cell transplantation in children using TCR repertoire profiling.

Notes on this clonotype: Its antigen is not yet known. The record has no base qualities; no much larger clone is one base away.

Receptor libraries were prepared by PCR. The data were produced on an Illumina HiSeq 2500. To normalize quantification of the TCRbeta repertoire, the TCR libraries were built with molecular barcoding that relied on unique molecular identifiers. TCRdb ran its own pipeline on the public reads, namely fastp trimming at Q25 and MiXCR clone calling, and kept in-frame beta chains. Duplicate CDR3 protein sequences are folded into a single record with the most common DNA and genes. The sample table contains approximately 490,000 distinct CDR3 sequences; only one count was recorded for 12% of them. Around 5.8% of the sample is in the top ten clones. Relative to germline, V is 4 bases shorter and J is 5 bases shorter, with 14 bases between their ends. The CDR3 holds 14 amino acids from the cysteine to the phenylalanine. Left in the record is the CDR3 DNA by itself, 42 bases read in frame from the first base. Reading the germline V gene gives CDR1 ENHRY and CDR2 SYGVKD.

This material consisted of PBMCs from the stem cell graft donor, taken from the stem cell graft. Rearrangement joined TRBV10-3 to TRBJ1-1; TRBD1 is a possible D gene, resting on 6 matching bases. The TCR originated in a human donor who donated a stem cell graft to a child with combined immunodeficiency. The CDR3 has the sequence CAISAQGLGTEAFF. The nucleotide sequence is TGTGCCATCAGTGCCCAGGGGCTTGGGACTGAAGCTTTCTTT.